The 13 T cell receptor beta chains given below trace back to one sample, sequenced in a study of blood T cell repertoires in COVID-19. Measured with immunoSEQ multiplex PCR; TCRdb has only the in-frame clones, and not every one. Of about 520,000 clones listed, 70% to 90% are singletons. The sequencing input was peripheral blood. All receptors come from a human donor in a cohort sampled during active COVID-19.

The chain uses TRBV24-1 and TRBJ2-1, with D tentatively TRBD1 (6 bases). The V end lost 1 base, the J end lost 0 bases, and 9 bases lay between the germline ends. This CDR3 is 16 amino acids long. Germline V CDR1 and CDR2: KGHDR, SFDVKD. The CDR3 region is CATSDLQGSSYNEQFF. CDR3 DNA: TGTGCCACCAGTGATTTACAGGGTAGCTCCTACAATGAGCAGTTCTTC.

The chain uses TRBV28 and TRBJ2-5; D uncertain. V was shortened by 5 bases and J by 2 bases, with 6 bases between the two germline ends. Germline V gene sequence: CDR1 MDHEN, CDR2 SYDVKM. This CDR3 spans 12 amino acids. The CDR3 loop is CASSPPQETQYF. The CDR3 coding sequence is TGTGCCAGCAGTCCCCCGCAAGAGACCCAGTACTTC.

This clone was picked up one time. The rearrangement links TRBV19 to TRBJ1-1, with 8 bases lining up with TRBD1. The CDR3 loop spans 15 amino acids. CDR1 and CDR2 (germline): LNHDA, SQIVND (reference sequence). V trimming: 5 bases; J trimming: 4 bases; junction bases outside the gene matches: 9. The CDR3 loop reads CASSVTGVDGTEAFF. The CDR3 bases are TGTGCCAGTAGTGTGACAGGGGTTGATGGCACTGAAGCTTTCTTT. The full variable domain, completed using reference TRBV19 and TRBJ1-1, is DGGITQSPKYLFRKEGQNVTLSCEQNLNHDAMYWYRQDPGQGLRLIYYSQIVNDFQKGDIAEGYSVSREKKESFPLTVTSAQKNPTAFYLCASSVTGVDGTEAFFGQGTRLTVV.

The sample holds a few counts of this clone. The chain links TRBV30 to TRBJ2-7; the match to TRBD2 covers 9 bases. Per germline, CDR1 GTSNPN and CDR2 SVGIG (reference sequence). V lost 4 bases, J lost 1 base, and 5 bases stayed unmatched. This CDR3 contains 14 residues. The CDR3 region has the DNA TGTGCCTGGAACCCCGGACTAGCGTCCTACGAGCAGTACTTC. It is translated as CAWNPGLASYEQYF.

This clone was recorded a few times. This sequence joins TRBV11-2 and TRBJ2-7, with TRBD2 identical over 11 bases. The CDR3 covers 16 residues. V trimming: 5 bases; J trimming: 5 bases; junction bases outside the gene matches: 11. Germline assignment: CDR1 SGHAT and CDR2 FQNNGV. CDR3 residues: CASSVSGRAFENEQYF. CDR3 nucleotide sequence: TGTGCCAGCAGCGTTAGCGGGAGGGCCTTCGAGAACGAGCAGTACTTC.

The rearrangement uses TRBV25-1 and TRBJ2-7; 7 nucleotides align to TRBD1. This CDR3 contains 14 residues. CDR1 is MGHDK, CDR2 SYGVNS, per germline. Germline trimming cut 7 bases from V and 5 bases from J; bases unmatched to any gene: 11. CDR3 nucleotides: TGTGCCAGCACCCCAGGGGGACGGTCCCACGAGCAGTACTTC. This gives the protein CASTPGGRSHEQYF.

The CDR3 DNA reads TGTGCCAGTATTCCTCGGGGCCGGGGGATGAACACTGAAGCTTTCTTT. This gives the protein CASIPRGRGMNTEAFF. The chain has TRBV19 and TRBJ1-1, with TRBD1 as a possible D gene (5 bases). Germline assignment: CDR1 LNHDA and CDR2 SQIVND (reference sequence). V lost 7 bases and J lost 0, with 18 bases in between. The CDR3 is 16 amino acids.

This CDR3 reads CASSLHGTPNYGYTF. The CDR3 nucleotides are TGTGCCAGCAGCCTACATGGGACACCTAACTATGGCTACACCTTC. The rearrangement uses TRBV9 and TRBJ1-2; perhaps TRBD1 as D (6 bases). V was cut by 4 bases and J by 0 bases, with 13 bases left in between. From germline, CDR1 is SGDLS and CDR2 YYNGEE. The CDR3 covers 15 residues.

The chain uses TRBV2 and TRBJ2-7; D possibly corresponds to TRBD1 (5 bases). Germline CDR1 and CDR2: SNHLY and FYNNEI. The ends were cut back, 4 bases at V and 5 bases at J, with 12 bases in the middle. The CDR3 runs to 13 residues. The CDR3 DNA reads TGTGCCAGCAGTGTGCAGGGTACCCACGAGCAGTACTTC. It specifies CASSVQGTHEQYF. The full variable domain, rest sourced from reference TRBV2 and TRBJ2-7, is EPEVTQTPSHQVTQMGQEVILRCVPISNHLYFYWYRQILGQKVEFLVSFYNNEISEKSEIFDDQFSVERPDGSNFTLKIRSTKLEDSAMYFCASSVQGTHEQYFGPGTRLTVT.

On this clone itself: Other DNA sequences within the sample encode an identical CDR3. The chain links TRBV7-3 to TRBJ2-3, with 9 bases lining up with TRBD2. Germline trimming cut 2 bases from V and 3 bases from J; bases unmatched to any gene: 3. Germline V gene lookup returns CDR1 SGHTA and CDR2 FQGTGA. This CDR3 is 15 amino acids long. This CDR3 is CASSLAGGPTDTQYF. In DNA form, the CDR3 reads TGTGCCAGCAGCTTAGCGGGAGGGCCGACAGATACGCAGTATTTT.

Note on this clone: Distinct nucleotide sequences in the sample also encode this CDR3. This chain joins TRBV3-1 (or the pseudogene TRBV3-2) and TRBJ2-7; 10 nucleotides agree with TRBD1. CDR3 length: 13 residues. Germline V gene lookup returns CDR1 LGHDT and CDR2 YNNKEL (reference sequence). V lost 4 bases and J lost 4; bases outside the gene matches: 1. The CDR3 here is CASSRTGGYEQYF. The DNA for the CDR3 is TGTGCCAGCAGCCGGACAGGGGGTTACGAGCAGTACTTC.

The chain has TRBV25-1 and TRBJ2-5, with unresolved D. The CDR3 loop spans 12 amino acids. Germline CDR1 MGHDK, CDR2 SYGVNS. The V gene lost 4 bases and the J gene lost 5 bases, with 8 bases spanning the gap. In DNA form, the CDR3 reads TGTGCCAGCAGTGGGGCCCCTGAGACCCAGTACTTC. Protein product: CASSGAPETQYF.

This chain links TRBV5-1 with TRBJ2-1, with 12 bases that match TRBD2. Germline CDR1 and CDR2: SGHRS and YFSETQ. CDR3 length equals 14 residues. With V trimmed by 9 bases and J by 5 bases, 6 bases remained unmatched. In nucleotides, the CDR3 is TGCGCCACCCGACTAGCGGGAGTCCACAATGAGCAGTTCTTC. As protein: CATRLAGVHNEQFF. The full variable domain, completed using reference TRBV5-1 and TRBJ2-1, is KAGVTQTPRYLIKTRGQQVTLSCSPISGHRSVSWYQQTPGQGLQFLFEYFSETQRNKGNFPGRFSGRQFSNSRSEMNVSTLELGDSALYLCATRLAGVHNEQFFGPGTRLTVL.